This T cell receptor beta chain derives from a study of PD-1 blockade in classical Hodgkin lymphoma. Regarding the study as a whole: Compared with healthy donors, newly diagnosed patients reportedly showed lower baseline TCR diversity. Researchers reported that CD4+ TCR diversity, though not CD8+, rose significantly by C4D1.

With respect to this clone: Its antigen is as yet unknown.

Brentuximab vedotin exposure varied, and every patient relapsed after autologous stem cell transplantation. Patients had relapsed/refractory classical Hodgkin lymphoma with complete response, partial response or progressive disease as best response. V was trimmed by 5 bases and J by 5 bases, leaving 15 bases between them. CDR3 length: 13 residues. Germline-derived CDR1 and CDR2 are SQVTM and ANQGSEA. Profiled with immunoSEQ multiplex PCR; TCRdb holds only in-frame clones, not every one. This sample has just over 60,000 clones, with around 89% found just once. The chain has TRBV29-1 and TRBJ2-5; D tentatively reads TRBD1 or TRBD2 (6 bases each). This TCR was recovered from a human donor with classical Hodgkin lymphoma. This sample comprised peripheral blood mononuclear cells (PBMCs), obtained at baseline. The CDR3 region has the DNA TGCAGCGTTCGGGAGACAGGAACGGAGACCCAGTACTTC. Translating gives CSVRETGTETQYF. Full variable domain (rest looked up from reference TRBV29-1 and TRBJ2-5): SAVISQKPSRDICQRGTSLTIQCQVDSQVTMMFWYRQQPGQSLTLIATANQGSEATYESGFVIDKFPISRPNLTFSTLTVSNMSPEDSSIYLCSVRETGTETQYFGPGTRLLVL.